Listed below are T cell receptor beta chains from one sample, sequenced in a study of cytomegalovirus exposure and HLA in healthy donors. Using immunoSEQ multiplex PCR, the repertoire was profiled, and TCRdb retains in-frame clones only, with some absent. The sample holds about 34,000 clones, 70% to 85% seen once. Material: PBMCs. These receptors all come from a young woman in good health and CMV-seropositive. CDR3s include the opening cysteine and the closing phenylalanine or tryptophan. D genes are given only for firm matches. A row's size may be missing; if present it is once, few, many or a size class.

abundance: -
d_gene: -
j_gene: TRBJ2-5
v_gene: TRBV25-1
CDR3aa: CASNPGSTETQYF
CDR3nt: TGTGCCAGCAACCCAGGAAGCACGGAGACCCAGTACTTC

abundance: -
d_gene: TRBD1
j_gene: TRBJ2-7
v_gene: TRBV9
CDR3aa: CASSPLGQGYYEQYF
CDR3nt: TGTGCCAGCAGCCCCTTGGGACAGGGGTACTACGAGCAGTACTTC

abundance: -
d_gene: TRBD1
j_gene: TRBJ1-2
v_gene: TRBV19
CDR3aa: CASSRDRGPGGYGYTF
CDR3nt: TGTGCCAGTAGTAGGGACAGGGGGCCAGGTGGCTATGGCTACACCTTC

abundance: once
d_gene: -
j_gene: TRBJ2-2
v_gene: TRBV12-5
CDR3aa: CASGLRQVGRTGELFF
CDR3nt: TGTGCTAGTGGCCTCCGACAGGTCGGTAGAACCGGGGAGCTGTTTTTT

abundance: -
d_gene: -
j_gene: TRBJ1-1
v_gene: TRBV25-1
CDR3aa: CASIRGGNTEAFF
CDR3nt: TGTGCCAGCATTCGCGGGGGGAACACTGAAGCTTTCTTT

abundance: -
d_gene: TRBD1
j_gene: TRBJ2-2
v_gene: TRBV4-1
CDR3aa: CASSPHLDRVNTGELFF
CDR3nt: TGCGCCAGCAGCCCCCACCTGGACAGGGTAAACACCGGGGAGCTGTTTTTT

abundance: once
d_gene: TRBD1
j_gene: TRBJ2-2
v_gene: TRBV7-9
CDR3aa: CASYEDSGTGSTGELFF
CDR3nt: TGTGCCAGCTATGAGGACTCCGGGACAGGGTCCACCGGGGAGCTGTTTTTT

abundance: -
d_gene: TRBD1
j_gene: TRBJ2-1
v_gene: TRBV7-3
CDR3aa: CASSRDRRNNEQFF
CDR3nt: TGTGCCAGCAGCCGGGACAGGAGGAACAATGAGCAGTTCTTC

abundance: once
d_gene: -
j_gene: TRBJ2-7
v_gene: TRBV6-5
CDR3aa: CASTPDGESSYEQYF
CDR3nt: TGTGCCAGCACCCCAGATGGGGAGAGCTCCTACGAGCAGTACTTC

abundance: -
d_gene: -
j_gene: TRBJ2-1
v_gene: TRBV29-1
CDR3aa: CSVEGRRTYNEQFF
CDR3nt: TGCAGCGTTGAAGGGCGGAGAACCTACAATGAGCAGTTCTTC

abundance: -
d_gene: TRBD2
j_gene: TRBJ2-2
v_gene: TRBV27
CDR3aa: CASGLAGNTGELFF
CDR3nt: TGTGCCAGCGGACTAGCGGGGAACACCGGGGAGCTGTTTTTT

abundance: -
d_gene: -
j_gene: TRBJ2-3
v_gene: TRBV27
CDR3aa: CASSSYTDTQYF
CDR3nt: TGTGCCAGCAGTTCCTACACAGATACGCAGTATTTT